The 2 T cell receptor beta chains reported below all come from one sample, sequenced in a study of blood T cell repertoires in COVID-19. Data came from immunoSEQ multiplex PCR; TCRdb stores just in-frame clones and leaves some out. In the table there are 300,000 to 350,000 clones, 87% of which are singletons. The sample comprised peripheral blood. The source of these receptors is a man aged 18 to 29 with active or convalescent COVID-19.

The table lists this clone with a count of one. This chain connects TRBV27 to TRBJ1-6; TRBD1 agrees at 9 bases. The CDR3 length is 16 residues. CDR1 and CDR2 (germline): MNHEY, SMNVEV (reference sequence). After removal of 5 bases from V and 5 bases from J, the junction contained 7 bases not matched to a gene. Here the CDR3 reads CASSTIGTGNNSPLHF. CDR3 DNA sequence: TGTGCCAGCAGTACTATCGGGACAGGGAATAATTCACCCCTCCACTTT.

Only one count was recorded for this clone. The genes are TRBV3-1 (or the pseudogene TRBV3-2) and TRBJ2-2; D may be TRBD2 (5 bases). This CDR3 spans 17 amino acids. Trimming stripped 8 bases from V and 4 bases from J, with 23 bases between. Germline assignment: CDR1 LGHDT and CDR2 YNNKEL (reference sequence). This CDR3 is CASQEIGLGGATGELFF. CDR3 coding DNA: TGTGCCAGCCAGGAAATCGGACTTGGCGGAGCCACCGGGGAGCTGTTTTTT.